This entry describes one T cell receptor beta chain. Its cognate antigen is unknown. Researchers divided each subset's genomic DNA evenly across several immunoSEQ plates. The repertoire was sequenced with immunoSEQ multiplex PCR; TCRdb's copy has only in-frame clones and lacks some. This table has about 2.1 million clones, 90% to 95% appearing once. The sample comes from a study of shared clonotypes between healthy human individuals. Study outcomes and limitations: Relative to their counterparts shared across all four donors, non-shared clonotypes exhibited diminished generation probabilities.

The CDR3 consists of 14 residues. Germline CDR1 and CDR2: SGHDT and YYEEEE. J was trimmed by 4 bases and V by 4 bases; bases with no gene match: 2. It was CD45RO-negative cells, positively selected for CCR7, that made up naive CD8 cells, with terminally differentiated effector memory CD45RA+ cells excluded. Sample: naive CD8+ T cells from PBMCs. The chain joins TRBV5-6 to TRBJ2-5; 12 bases match TRBD1. This sequence was found in a man younger than 35 in good health. Some clones in this sample may be carry-over from other donors' samples. The DNA for the CDR3 is TGTGCCAGCAGCGGGACAGGGGGCGCAGAGACCCAGTACTTC. Encoded protein: CASSGTGGAETQYF.